The clone carrying this T cell receptor beta chain appeared a few times. This record belongs to a study of cytomegalovirus exposure and HLA in healthy donors. With 60 Vbeta and 13 Jbeta primers, the PCR was carried out. Profiled with immunoSEQ multiplex PCR; TCRdb holds only in-frame clones, not every one. The sample lists about 120,000 clones, 15% to 17% occurring once. Germline lookup yields CDR1 MRHNA and CDR2 SNTAGT. This CDR3 has 17 amino acids. Trimming at V came to 6 bases and at J to 0 bases, leaving 7 bases not matched to a gene. This clonotype was obtained from a woman aged 18 to 35 in good health and CMV-seronegative. What was sequenced was PBMCs. The chain couples TRBV6-4 to TRBJ2-6; 8 nucleotides agree with TRBD1. The CDR3 here is CASSRTGSYSGANVLTF. CDR3 DNA: TGTGCCAGCAGCCGGACAGGGTCATACTCTGGGGCCAACGTCCTGACTTTC.